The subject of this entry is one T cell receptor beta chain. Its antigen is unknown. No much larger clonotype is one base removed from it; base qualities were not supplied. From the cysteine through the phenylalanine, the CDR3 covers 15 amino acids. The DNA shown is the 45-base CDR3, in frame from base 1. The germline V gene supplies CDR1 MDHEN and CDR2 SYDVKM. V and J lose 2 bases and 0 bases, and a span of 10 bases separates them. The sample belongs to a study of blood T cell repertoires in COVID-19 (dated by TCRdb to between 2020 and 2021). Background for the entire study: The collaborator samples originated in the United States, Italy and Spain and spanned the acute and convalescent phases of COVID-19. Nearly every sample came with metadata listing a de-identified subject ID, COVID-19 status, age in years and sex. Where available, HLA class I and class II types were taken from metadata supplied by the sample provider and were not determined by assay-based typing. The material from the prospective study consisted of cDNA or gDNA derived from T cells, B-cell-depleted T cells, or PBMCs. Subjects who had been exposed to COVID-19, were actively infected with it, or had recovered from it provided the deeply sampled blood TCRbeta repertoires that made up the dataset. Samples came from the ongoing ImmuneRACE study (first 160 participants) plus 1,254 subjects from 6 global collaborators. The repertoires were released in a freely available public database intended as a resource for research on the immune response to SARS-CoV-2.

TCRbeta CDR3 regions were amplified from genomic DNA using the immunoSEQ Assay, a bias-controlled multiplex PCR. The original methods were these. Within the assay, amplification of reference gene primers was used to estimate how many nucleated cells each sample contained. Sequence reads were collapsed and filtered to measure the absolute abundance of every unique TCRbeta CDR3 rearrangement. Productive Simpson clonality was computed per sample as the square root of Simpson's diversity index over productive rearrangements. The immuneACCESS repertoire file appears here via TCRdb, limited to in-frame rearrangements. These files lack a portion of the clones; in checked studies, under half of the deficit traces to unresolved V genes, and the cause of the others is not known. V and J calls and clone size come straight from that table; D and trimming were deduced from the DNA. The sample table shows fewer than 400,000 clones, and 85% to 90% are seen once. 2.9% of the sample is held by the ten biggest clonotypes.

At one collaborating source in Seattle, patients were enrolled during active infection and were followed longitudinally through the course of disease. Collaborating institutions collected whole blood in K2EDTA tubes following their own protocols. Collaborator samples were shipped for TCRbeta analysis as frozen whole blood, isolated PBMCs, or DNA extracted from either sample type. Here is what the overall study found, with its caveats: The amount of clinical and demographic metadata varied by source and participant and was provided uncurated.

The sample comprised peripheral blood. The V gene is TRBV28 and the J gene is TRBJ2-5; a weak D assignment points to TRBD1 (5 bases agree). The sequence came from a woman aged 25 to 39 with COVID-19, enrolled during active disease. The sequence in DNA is TGTGCCAGCAGTTTAAGGCCCAGGGACCAAGAGACCCAGTACTTC. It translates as CASSLRPRDQETQYF. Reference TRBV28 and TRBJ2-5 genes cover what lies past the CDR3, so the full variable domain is DVKVTQSSRYLVKRTGEKVFLECVQDMDHENMFWYRQDPGLGLRLIYFSYDVKMKEKGDIPEGYSVSREKKERFSLILESASTNQTSMYLCASSLRPRDQETQYFGPGTRLLVL.